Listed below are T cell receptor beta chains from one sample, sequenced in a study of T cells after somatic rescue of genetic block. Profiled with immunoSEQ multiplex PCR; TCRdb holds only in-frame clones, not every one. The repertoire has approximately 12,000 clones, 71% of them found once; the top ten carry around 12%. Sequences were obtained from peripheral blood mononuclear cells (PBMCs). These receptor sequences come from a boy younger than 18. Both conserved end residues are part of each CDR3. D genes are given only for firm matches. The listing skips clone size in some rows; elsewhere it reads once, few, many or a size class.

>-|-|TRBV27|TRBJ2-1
TGTGCCAGCAGTTTATCTGGCGCGGACTCCTACAATGAGCAGTTCTTC
CASSLSGADSYNEQFF
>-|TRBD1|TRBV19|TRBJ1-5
TGTGCCAGTAGTACGCGGACAGGGGCCAGCAATCAGCCCCAGCATTTT
CASSTRTGASNQPQHF
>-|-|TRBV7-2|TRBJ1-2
TGTGCCAGCGGAAGAGGGGGAGAAGGCTACACCTTC
CASGRGGEGYTF
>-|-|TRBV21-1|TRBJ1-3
TGTGCCAGCAGCGATAGACCAGGGGGCTGGGGAAACACCATATATTTT
CASSDRPGGWGNTIYF
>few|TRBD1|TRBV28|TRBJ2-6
TGTGCCAGCGGGACAGGCCACTCTGGGGCCAACGTCCTGACTTTC
CASGTGHSGANVLTF
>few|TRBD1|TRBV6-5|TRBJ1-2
TGTGCCAGCAGTTATGGACAGGGGAGCTATGGCTACACCTTC
CASSYGQGSYGYTF
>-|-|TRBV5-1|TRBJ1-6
TGCGCCAGCAGCGCCGGACGGCCGAGCTCCTATAATTCACCCCTCCACTTT
CASSAGRPSSYNSPLHF
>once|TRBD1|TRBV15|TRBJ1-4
TGTGCCACCAGCAGAGACCAGGGGGCAGGGCATGAAAAACTGTTTTTT
CATSRDQGAGHEKLFF
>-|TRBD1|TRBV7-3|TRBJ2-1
TGTGCCAGCAGCCGGACAGGGGGCAATGAGCAGTTCTTC
CASSRTGGNEQFF
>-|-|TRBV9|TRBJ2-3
TGTGCCAGCAACCAGAGGGGGGGCCCTTCAGATACGCAGTATTTT
CASNQRGGPSDTQYF
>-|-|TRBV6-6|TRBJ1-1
TGTGCCAGCAGTTACTCGACTCGGACAGCTAACACTGAAGCTTTCTTT
CASSYSTRTANTEAFF
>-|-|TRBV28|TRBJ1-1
TGTGCCAGCAGTTTAGGGGGGGCTCAGAACACTGAAGCTTTCTTT
CASSLGGAQNTEAFF
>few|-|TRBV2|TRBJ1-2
TGTGCCAGCAGTGAAGTCAGCTCCCCCTTGGGCTATGGCTACACCTTC
CASSEVSSPLGYGYTF
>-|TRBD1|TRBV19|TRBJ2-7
TGTGCCAGTAGAATGGAGGGACAGGGAAACGAGCAGTACTTC
CASRMEGQGNEQYF
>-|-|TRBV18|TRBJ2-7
TGTGCCAGCTCACAAGCACAGGGCTACGAGCAGTACTTC
CASSQAQGYEQYF
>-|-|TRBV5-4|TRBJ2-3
TGTGCCAGCAGCCGTGGGGGGAGTGTGGGCACAGATACGCAGTATTTT
CASSRGGSVGTDTQYF
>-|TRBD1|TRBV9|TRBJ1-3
TGTGCCAGCAGTCCGACAGGGGTCTCTGGAAACACCATATATTTT
CASSPTGVSGNTIYF
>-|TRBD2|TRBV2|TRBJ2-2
TGTGCCAGCAGTGAAGAGGGGCTAGCGGGAGCCGGGGAGCTGTTTTTT
CASSEEGLAGAGELFF
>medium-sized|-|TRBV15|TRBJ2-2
TGTGCCACCAGGCCTACCGGGGCAAACACCGGGGAGCTGTTTTTT
CATRPTGANTGELFF
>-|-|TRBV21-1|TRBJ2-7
TGTGCCAGCAGCAATCGGCGGACAGTCCCCTACGAGCAGTACTTC
CASSNRRTVPYEQYF
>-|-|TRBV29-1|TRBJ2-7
TGCAGCGTTGTACCCAACAGTCCCAGATACGAGCAGTACTTC
CSVVPNSPRYEQYF
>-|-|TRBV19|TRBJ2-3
TGTGCCAGTAGTATTAATTGGTGGACAGATACGCAGTATTTT
CASSINWWTDTQYF
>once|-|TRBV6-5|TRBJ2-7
TGTGCCAGCGGGGAGGCAGGGCGGCGGAACTACGAGCAGTACTTC
CASGEAGRRNYEQYF
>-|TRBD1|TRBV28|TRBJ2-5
TGTGCCAGCAGTTCTCGACAGGGGTTGGTAGAGACCCAGTACTTC
CASSSRQGLVETQYF
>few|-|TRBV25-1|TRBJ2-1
TGTGCCAGCAGTACTTTAGCCACTACTCTCTACAATGAGCAGTTCTTC
CASSTLATTLYNEQFF
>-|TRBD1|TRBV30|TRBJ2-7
TGTGCCTGGAGTGTTCTACAGGGGAGTTCCTACGAGCAGTACTTC
CAWSVLQGSSYEQYF
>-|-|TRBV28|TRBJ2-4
TGTGCCAGCAGTTTATGGGCAGGACCCAAAAACATTCAGTACTTC
CASSLWAGPKNIQYF